The next 7 T cell receptor beta chains were all read from a single sample in a study of cytomegalovirus exposure and HLA in healthy donors. Vbeta (60) and Jbeta (13) primers were used in the PCR. Sequencing was performed with immunoSEQ multiplex PCR; in TCRdb, only in-frame clones are kept and a portion is missing. This sample has some 200,000 clones, with over 70% found just once. The sample consisted of PBMCs. These receptors were obtained from a woman aged 55 to 70 in good health and CMV-seropositive.

V is TRBV13 and J is TRBJ1-2; D may be TRBD1 (5 bases). This CDR3 contains 13 residues. Trimming stripped 7 bases from V and 5 bases from J, with 14 bases between. Germline assignment: CDR1 PRHDT and CDR2 FYEKMQ (reference sequence). CDR3 loop: CASIQGSGYGYTF. CDR3 nucleotides: TGTGCCAGCATCCAGGGTAGTGGGTATGGCTACACCTTC.

Details on this clone: One end of the junction is discordant with germline, which a read error may explain. The chain combines TRBV30 with TRBJ2-5; D unresolved. The germline V gene has CDR1 GTSNPN and CDR2 SVGIG (reference sequence). The CDR3 contains 13 residues. This CDR3 reads CAWARSTQETRYF. The CDR3 DNA follows: TGTGCCTGGGCCCGGAGTACGCAAGAGACCCGGTACTTC.

The V and J genes are TRBV7-9 and TRBJ2-6, with TRBD1 matching 10 bases. V lost 5 bases, J lost 0 bases, and 7 bases stayed unmatched. CDR1 and CDR2 (germline): SEHNR, FQNEAQ (reference sequence). The CDR3 runs to 18 residues. This CDR3 reads CASSGGQGGFSGANVLTF. Written as DNA, the CDR3 is TGTGCCAGCAGCGGCGGACAGGGGGGCTTCTCTGGGGCCAACGTCCTGACTTTC. Filled out from reference TRBV7-9 and TRBJ2-6, the complete variable domain reads DTGVSQNPRHKITKRGQNVTFRCDPISEHNRLYWYRQTLGQGPEFLTYFQNEAQLEKSRLLSDRFSAERPKGSFSTLEIQRTEQGDSAMYLCASSGGQGGFSGANVLTFGAGSRLTVL.

The V gene is TRBV7-9, the J gene TRBJ1-3, with D uncertain. Trimming left V 8 bases short and J 8 bases short, with 10 bases between. The CDR3 loop spans 11 amino acids. Germline lookup yields CDR1 SEHNR and CDR2 FQNEAQ (reference sequence). CDR3: CASGPLDTIYF. For the CDR3, the DNA is TGTGCCAGCGGCCCCCTGGACACCATATATTTT.

The V gene is TRBV4-1, the J gene TRBJ2-6, with a weak D call TRBD2 (6 bases). Trimming pared 4 bases from V and 2 bases from J, leaving 9 bases between. This CDR3 contains 15 residues. Germline V gives CDR1 MGHRA, CDR2 YSYEKL. CDR3 sequence reads: CASSPRLAGANVLTF. The CDR3 DNA reads as TGCGCCAGCAGCCCCCGACTAGCTGGGGCCAACGTCCTGACTTTC.

The chain links TRBV19 to TRBJ1-2, with 10 positions matching TRBD1. With V trimmed by 6 bases and J by 7 bases, 5 bases remained unmatched. The germline CDR1 and CDR2 sequences are LNHDA and SQIVND (reference sequence). There are 13 residues in the CDR3. The CDR3 loop reads CASRDGQGVGYTF. The DNA of the CDR3 is TGTGCCAGTAGGGACGGACAGGGGGTTGGCTACACCTTC.

The chain combines TRBV2 with TRBJ2-7, with 7 positions matching TRBD1. The length of the CDR3 is 14 residues. The junction had 4 bases not matched to a gene; V was cut back by 3 bases and J by 2 bases. Germline V gene lookup returns CDR1 SNHLY and CDR2 FYNNEI. The CDR3 loop reads CASSEGTAPYEQYF. Here the CDR3 DNA reads TGTGCCAGCAGTGAGGGGACAGCCCCCTACGAGCAGTACTTC.